This TCR beta chain was recovered during a study of cytomegalovirus exposure and HLA in healthy donors. The CDR3 sequence is 14 residues long. CDR1 MNHNY and CDR2 SVGAGI come from the germline V gene (reference sequence). V lost 6 bases, J lost 3 bases, and 6 bases stayed unmatched. 60 Vbeta and 13 Jbeta primers were used in PCR. TCRdb's table, derived via immunoSEQ multiplex PCR, lists solely in-frame clones and lacks some. The sample records roughly 160,000 clones, less than 90% being singletons. The study, taken as a whole, reports: Rare TCR sequences predominated, though certain public TCRs were found in many donors. For most TCR beta V segments, an earlier analysis put the productive rate at about 87% or about 30% of the time.

Remarks on this clone: Its antigen remains unidentified.

The sample taken for sequencing was PBMCs. This TCR was sampled from a man aged 25-40 years in good health and CMV-seronegative. The V call is TRBV6-6, the J call TRBJ1-1; 8 nucleotides agree with TRBD1. The CDR3 coding sequence is TGTGCCAGCAGACGGACAGGGTCGGACACTGAAGCTTTCTTT. Translation gives CASRRTGSDTEAFF.